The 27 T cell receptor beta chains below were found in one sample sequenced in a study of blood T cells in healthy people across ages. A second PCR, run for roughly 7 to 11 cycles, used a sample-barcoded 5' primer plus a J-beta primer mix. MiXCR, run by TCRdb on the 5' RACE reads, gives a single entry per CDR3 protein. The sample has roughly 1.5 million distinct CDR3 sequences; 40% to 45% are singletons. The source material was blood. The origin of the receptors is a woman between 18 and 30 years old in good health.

In DNA form, the CDR3 reads TGTGCCAGCAGTTTAGGTCAGGAACCCCACTTT. Protein: CASSLGQEPHF. This sequence joins TRBV28 and TRBJ1-6; D unresolved. The V gene lost 2 bases and the J gene lost 18 bases, with 11 bases spanning the gap. The length of the CDR3 is 11 residues. CDR1 is MDHEN, CDR2 SYDVKM, per germline.

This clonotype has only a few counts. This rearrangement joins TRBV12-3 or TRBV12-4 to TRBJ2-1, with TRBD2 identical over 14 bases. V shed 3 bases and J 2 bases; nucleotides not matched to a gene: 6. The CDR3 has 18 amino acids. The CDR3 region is CASSLTSGGAWTYNEQFF. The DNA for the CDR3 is TGTGCCAGCAGTTTGACTAGCGGGGGGGCCTGGACCTACAATGAGCAGTTCTTC.

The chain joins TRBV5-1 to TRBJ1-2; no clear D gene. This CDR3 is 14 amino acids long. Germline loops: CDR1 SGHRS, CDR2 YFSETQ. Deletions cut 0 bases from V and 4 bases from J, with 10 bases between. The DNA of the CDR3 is TGCGCCAGCAGCTTGGACGGCATGGGCTATGGCTACACCTTC. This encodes CASSLDGMGYGYTF.

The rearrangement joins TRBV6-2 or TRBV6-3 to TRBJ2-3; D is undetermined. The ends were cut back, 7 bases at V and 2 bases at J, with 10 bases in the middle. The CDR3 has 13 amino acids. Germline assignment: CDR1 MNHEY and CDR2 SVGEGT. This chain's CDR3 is CASIGGDTDTQYF. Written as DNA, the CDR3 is TGTGCCAGCATCGGCGGAGACACAGATACGCAGTATTTT.

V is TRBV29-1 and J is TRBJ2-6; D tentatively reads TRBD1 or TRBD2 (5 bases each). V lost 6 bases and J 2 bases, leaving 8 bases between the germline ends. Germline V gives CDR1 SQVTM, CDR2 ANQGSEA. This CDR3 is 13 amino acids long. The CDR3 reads CSVGVTGANVLTF. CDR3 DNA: TGCAGCGTGGGGGTCACTGGGGCCAACGTCCTGACTTTC.

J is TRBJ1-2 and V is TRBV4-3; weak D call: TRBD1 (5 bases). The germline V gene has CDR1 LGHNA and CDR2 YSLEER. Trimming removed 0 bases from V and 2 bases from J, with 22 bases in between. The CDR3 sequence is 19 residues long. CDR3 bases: TGCGCCAGCAGCCAAGACGCAGGCCAGGGTAATCGGTGGAACTATGGCTACACCTTC. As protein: CASSQDAGQGNRWNYGYTF.

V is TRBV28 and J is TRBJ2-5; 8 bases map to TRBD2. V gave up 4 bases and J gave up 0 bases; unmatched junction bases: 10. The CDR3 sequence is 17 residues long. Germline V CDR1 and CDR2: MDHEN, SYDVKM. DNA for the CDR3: TGTGCCAGCAGTTACCTACTAGCGGCGAAGTACCAAGAGACCCAGTACTTC. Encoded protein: CASSYLLAAKYQETQYF.

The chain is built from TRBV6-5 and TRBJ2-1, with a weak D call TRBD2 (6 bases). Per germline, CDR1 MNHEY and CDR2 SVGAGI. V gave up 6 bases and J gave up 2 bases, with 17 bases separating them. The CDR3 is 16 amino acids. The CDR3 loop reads CASSNAAGFPYNEQFF. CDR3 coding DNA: TGTGCCAGCAGCAACGCGGCGGGGTTCCCCTACAATGAGCAGTTCTTC.

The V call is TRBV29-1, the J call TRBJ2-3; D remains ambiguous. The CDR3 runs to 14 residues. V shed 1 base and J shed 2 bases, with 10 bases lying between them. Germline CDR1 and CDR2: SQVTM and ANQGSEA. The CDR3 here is CSVEGCLATDTQYF. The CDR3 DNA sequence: TGCAGCGTTGAAGGGTGTCTGGCCACAGATACGCAGTATTTT.

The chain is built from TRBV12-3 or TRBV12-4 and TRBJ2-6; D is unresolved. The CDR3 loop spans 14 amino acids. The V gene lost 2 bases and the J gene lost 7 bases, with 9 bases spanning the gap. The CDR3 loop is CASSLLGRANVLTF. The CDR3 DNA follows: TGTGCCAGCAGTTTACTGGGCCGAGCCAACGTCCTGACTTTC.

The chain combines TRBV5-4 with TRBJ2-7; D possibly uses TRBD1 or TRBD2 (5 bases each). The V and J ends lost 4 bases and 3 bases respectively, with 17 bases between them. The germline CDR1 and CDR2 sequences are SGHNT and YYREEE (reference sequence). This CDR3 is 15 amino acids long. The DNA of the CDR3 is TGTGCCAGCAGCGGAGACCGGGACGCCATCTACGAGCAGTACTTC. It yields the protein CASSGDRDAIYEQYF.

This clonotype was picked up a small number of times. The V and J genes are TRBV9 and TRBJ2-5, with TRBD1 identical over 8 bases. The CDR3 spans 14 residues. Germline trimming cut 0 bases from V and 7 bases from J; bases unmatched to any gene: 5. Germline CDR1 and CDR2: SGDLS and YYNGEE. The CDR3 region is CASSVEQGVGTQYF. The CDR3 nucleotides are TGTGCCAGCAGCGTAGAACAGGGGGTCGGGACCCAGTACTTC.

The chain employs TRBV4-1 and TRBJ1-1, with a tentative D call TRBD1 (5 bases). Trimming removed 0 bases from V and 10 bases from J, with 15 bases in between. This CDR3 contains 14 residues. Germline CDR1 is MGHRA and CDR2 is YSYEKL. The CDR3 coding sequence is TGCGCCAGCAGCCAAGAAGTCGGGGGTAGCTCAGCTTTCTTT. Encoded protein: CASSQEVGGSSAFF.

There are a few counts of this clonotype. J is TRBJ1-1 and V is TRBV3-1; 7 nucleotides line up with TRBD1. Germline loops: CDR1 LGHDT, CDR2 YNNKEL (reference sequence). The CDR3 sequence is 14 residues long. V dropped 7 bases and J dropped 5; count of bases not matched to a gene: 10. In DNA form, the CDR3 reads TGTGCCAGCACCCCACAGGGGAGGTGGACTGAAGCTTTCTTT. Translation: CASTPQGRWTEAFF.

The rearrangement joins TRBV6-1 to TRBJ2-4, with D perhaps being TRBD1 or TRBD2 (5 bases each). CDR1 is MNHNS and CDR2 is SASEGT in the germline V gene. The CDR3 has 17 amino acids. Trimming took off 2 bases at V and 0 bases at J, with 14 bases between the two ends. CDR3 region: CASSELRDGVAKNIQYF. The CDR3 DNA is TGTGCCAGCAGTGAACTCCGGGACGGTGTAGCCAAAAACATTCAGTACTTC.

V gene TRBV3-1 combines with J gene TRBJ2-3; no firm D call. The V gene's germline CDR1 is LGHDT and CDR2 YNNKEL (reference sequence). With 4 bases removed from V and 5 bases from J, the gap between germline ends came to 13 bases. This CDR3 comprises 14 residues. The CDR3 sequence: CASSLDVAVDTQYF. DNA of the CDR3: TGTGCCAGCAGCCTCGATGTCGCCGTAGATACGCAGTATTTT.

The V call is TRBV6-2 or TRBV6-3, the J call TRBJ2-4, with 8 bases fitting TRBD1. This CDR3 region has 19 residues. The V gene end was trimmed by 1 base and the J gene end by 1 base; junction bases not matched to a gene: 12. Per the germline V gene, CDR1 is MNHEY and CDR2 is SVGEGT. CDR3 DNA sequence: TGTGCCAGCAGTTACTTTGGACAGGGCAGAGTTTCGGCCAAAAACATTCAGTACTTC. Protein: CASSYFGQGRVSAKNIQYF.

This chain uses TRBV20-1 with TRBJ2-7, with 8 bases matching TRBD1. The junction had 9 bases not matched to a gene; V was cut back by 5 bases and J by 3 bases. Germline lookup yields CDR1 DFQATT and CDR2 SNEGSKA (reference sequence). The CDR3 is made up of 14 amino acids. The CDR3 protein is CSAGVVDRDYEQYF. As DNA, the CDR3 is TGCAGTGCTGGAGTGGTGGACAGGGACTACGAGCAGTACTTC.

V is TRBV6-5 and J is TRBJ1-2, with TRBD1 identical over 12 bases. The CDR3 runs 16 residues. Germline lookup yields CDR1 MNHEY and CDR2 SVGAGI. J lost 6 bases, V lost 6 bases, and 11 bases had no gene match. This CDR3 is CASRPEGQGAFHGYTF. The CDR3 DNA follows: TGTGCCAGCAGACCCGAGGGACAGGGGGCGTTCCATGGCTACACCTTC.

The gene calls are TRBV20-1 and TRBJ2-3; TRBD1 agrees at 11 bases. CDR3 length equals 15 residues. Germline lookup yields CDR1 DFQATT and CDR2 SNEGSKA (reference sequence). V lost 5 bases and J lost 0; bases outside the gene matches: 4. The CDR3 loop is CSAQDRGLSTDTQYF. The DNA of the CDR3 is TGCAGTGCTCAGGACAGGGGGCTCAGCACAGATACGCAGTATTTT.

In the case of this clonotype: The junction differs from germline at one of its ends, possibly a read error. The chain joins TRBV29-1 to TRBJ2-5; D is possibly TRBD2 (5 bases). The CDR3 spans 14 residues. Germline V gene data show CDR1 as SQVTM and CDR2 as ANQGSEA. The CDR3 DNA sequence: TGCGGCGTTGAGAGGGTAGCTCACCAAGAGACCCAGTACTTC. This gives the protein CGVERVAHQETQYF.

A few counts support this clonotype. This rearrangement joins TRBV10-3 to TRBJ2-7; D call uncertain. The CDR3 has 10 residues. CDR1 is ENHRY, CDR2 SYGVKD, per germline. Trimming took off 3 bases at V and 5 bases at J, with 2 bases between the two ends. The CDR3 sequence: CAISDHEQYF. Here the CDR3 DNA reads TGTGCCATCAGTGACCACGAGCAGTACTTC.

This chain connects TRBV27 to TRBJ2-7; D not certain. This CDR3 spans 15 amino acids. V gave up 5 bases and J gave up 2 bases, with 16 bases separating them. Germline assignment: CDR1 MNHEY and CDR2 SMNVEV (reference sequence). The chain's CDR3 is CASSAGMSIAYEQYF. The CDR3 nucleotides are TGTGCCAGCAGTGCCGGAATGAGTATAGCCTACGAGCAGTACTTC.

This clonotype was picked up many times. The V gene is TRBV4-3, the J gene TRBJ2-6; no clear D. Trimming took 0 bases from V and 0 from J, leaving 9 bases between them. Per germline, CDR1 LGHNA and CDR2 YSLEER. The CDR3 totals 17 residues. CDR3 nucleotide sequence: TGCGCCAGCAGCCAAGAGAGCAGCTCCTCTGGGGCCAACGTCCTGACTTTC. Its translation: CASSQESSSSGANVLTF.

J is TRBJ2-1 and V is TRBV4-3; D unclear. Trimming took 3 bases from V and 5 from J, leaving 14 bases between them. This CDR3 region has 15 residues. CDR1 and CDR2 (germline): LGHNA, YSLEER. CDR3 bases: TGCGCCAGCAGCCACAATTTAGACCTTAACAATGAGCAGTTCTTC. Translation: CASSHNLDLNNEQFF.

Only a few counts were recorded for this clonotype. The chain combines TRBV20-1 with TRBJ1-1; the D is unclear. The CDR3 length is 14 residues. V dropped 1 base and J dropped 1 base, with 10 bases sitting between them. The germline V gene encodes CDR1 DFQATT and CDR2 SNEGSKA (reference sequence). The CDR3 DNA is TGCAGTGCTAGAGTCAGCTTCTCGAACACTGAAGCTTTCTTT. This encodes CSARVSFSNTEAFF.

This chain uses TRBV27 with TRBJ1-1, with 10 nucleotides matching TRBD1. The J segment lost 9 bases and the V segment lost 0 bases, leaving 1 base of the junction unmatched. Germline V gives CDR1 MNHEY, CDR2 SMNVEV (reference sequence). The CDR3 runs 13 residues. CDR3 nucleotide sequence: TGTGCCAGCAGTTTATCGGGACAGGGGAAAGCTTTCTTT. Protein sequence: CASSLSGQGKAFF.